These 24 T cell receptor beta chains originate from one sample sequenced in a study of CD8+CD57+ T cells in acquired aplastic anemia. Researchers used genomic DNA as the template to profile TCR beta VDJ and CDR3. Via MiXCR, TCRdb re-called the reads, giving one row per CDR3 protein. The sample includes 210,000 or so distinct CDR3 sequences, 40% to 60% seen only once; the top ten take about 20%. Previously, flow cytometry had revealed CD8+CD57+ cell expansion in the patients chosen for sequencing. Sequenced material: sorted CD4+, CD8+, or CD8+CD57+ T cells (not recorded which) from PBMCs. The source of these receptors is a human donor with aplastic anemia.

Ten or more counts support this clonotype. The chain links TRBV3-1 to TRBJ2-5; D is perhaps TRBD2 (6 bases). In germline, CDR1 is LGHDT, CDR2 YNNKEL (reference sequence). The length of the CDR3 is 14 residues. Trimming pared 1 base from V and 0 bases from J, leaving 6 bases between. The CDR3 DNA reads TGTGCCAGCAGCCAAGGGGACTACCAAGAGACCCAGTACTTC. Translated, it gives CASSQGDYQETQYF.

The genes are TRBV19 and TRBJ2-1, with D perhaps matching TRBD2 (5 bases). V was clipped by 8 bases and J by 0 bases, with 14 bases between them. CDR3 length: 15 amino acids. Germline CDR1 reads LNHDA; CDR2 reads SQIVND (reference sequence). The CDR3 bases are TGTGCCAGTGTGGGTTTGGACTTCTCCTACAATGAGCAGTTCTTC. Amino acid sequence: CASVGLDFSYNEQFF.

This clonotype appeared a single time. The chain is built from TRBV10-1 and TRBJ1-6; no clear D gene. There are 13 residues in the CDR3. Germline assignment: CDR1 WNHNN and CDR2 SYGVQD (reference sequence). V was shortened by 0 bases and J by 9 bases, with 6 bases between the two germline ends. CDR3 region: CASSESKRSPLHF. The CDR3 coding sequence is TGCGCCAGCAGTGAGTCCAAACGTTCACCCCTCCACTTT.

Remarks on this clonotype: This likely comes from a read error, as the CDR3 has no conserved phenylalanine or tryptophan at its end. V usage is TRBV20-1 and J usage is TRBJ2-7; 11 bases are a match to TRBD1. CDR1 and CDR2 from the germline V gene are DFQATT and SNEGSKA (reference sequence). V trimming: 4 bases; J trimming: 6 bases; junction bases outside the gene matches: 8. The CDR3 runs to 14 residues. DNA of the CDR3: TGCAGTGCTACTCCGGGACAGGGGGGCGTCGAGCAGTACCTC. It translates to CSATPGQGGVEQYL.

The V gene is TRBV12-3 or TRBV12-4, the J gene TRBJ2-1; TRBD2 is a possible D gene (7 bases). There are 14 residues in the CDR3. V lost 4 bases, J lost 3 bases, and 10 bases lay in between. CDR3 sequence reads: CASSWGGDYNEQFF. CDR3 in DNA: TGTGCCAGCAGTTGGGGGGGCGACTACAATGAGCAGTTCTTC.

Many counts were recorded for this clonotype. The rearrangement joins TRBV20-1 to TRBJ1-1, with 11 bases identical to TRBD1. This CDR3 spans 13 amino acids. Germline V CDR1 and CDR2: DFQATT, SNEGSKA (reference sequence). V gave up 7 bases and J gave up 11 bases; unmatched junction bases: 12. CDR3 nucleotide sequence: TGCAGTGTCGTCCGGGACAGGGGGATTCGGGCTTTCTTT. Protein product: CSVVRDRGIRAFF.

In regard to this clonotype: This could be a read error, since a much larger clone is one nucleotide away. The rearrangement uses TRBV6-5 and TRBJ1-2; 7 bases line up with TRBD1. This CDR3 contains 13 residues. With 10 bases clipped from V and 4 bases from J, the junction kept 9 bases outside the gene matches. Germline V gives CDR1 MNHEY, CDR2 SVGAGI. The CDR3, as DNA: TGTGCCATGGGACAGCCGGGTCTCTATGGCTACACCTTC. Its translation is CAMGQPGLYGYTF.

V and J are TRBV7-9 and TRBJ1-2, with D hard to call. The CDR3 length is 14 residues. Germline CDR1 and CDR2: SEHNR and FQNEAQ (reference sequence). Trimming removed 1 base from V and 3 bases from J, with 9 bases in between. As DNA, the CDR3 is TGTGCCAGCAGCTTAGGCAGCCAACACTATGGCTACACCTTC. Its protein is CASSLGSQHYGYTF.

This clonotype was detected ten times or more. The chain combines TRBV4-1 with TRBJ1-1, with 8 bases lining up with TRBD1. This CDR3 is 16 amino acids long. The V segment lost 1 base and the J segment 4 bases; nucleotides outside the gene matches: 8. Germline V lookup: CDR1 MGHRA, CDR2 YSYEKL. The CDR3 DNA sequence: TGCGCCAGCAGCCAAGTATTGGACAGGGACGGCACTGAAGCTTTCTTT. Its translation: CASSQVLDRDGTEAFF.

The V and J genes are TRBV10-3 and TRBJ1-1; possibly TRBD1 for D (5 bases). Germline V lookup: CDR1 ENHRY, CDR2 SYGVKD. The CDR3 consists of 11 residues. V was trimmed by 2 bases and J by 11 bases, leaving 9 bases between them. CDR3 DNA: TGTGCCATCAGTGAGGGCAGGGAGGCTTTCTTT. It codes for CAISEGREAFF.

This clonotype appeared a few times. V and J are TRBV19 and TRBJ2-2, with TRBD2 matching 7 bases. CDR3 length: 14 amino acids. J gave up 4 bases and V 7 bases, and 6 bases lay outside the gene matches. The germline V gene has CDR1 LNHDA and CDR2 SQIVND (reference sequence). The CDR3 coding sequence is TGTGCCAGTAAGCGGGGAGGTGGCACCGGGGAGCTGTTTTTT. This gives the protein CASKRGGGTGELFF.

As to this clonotype: A read error may be the cause here, since a much bigger clone is one base away. The chain recombines TRBV5-1 with TRBJ1-4; 7 bases agree with TRBD1. CDR3 length: 17 residues. CDR1 and CDR2 (germline): SGHRS, YFSETQ. CDR3: CASSFGTAAGANEELFF. The CDR3 nucleotides are TGCGCCAGCAGCTTTGGGACAGCAGCGGGGGCTAATGAAGAACTGTTTTTT.

This clonotype has at least ten counts. The chain combines TRBV7-9 with TRBJ2-6; the D is unclear. There are 16 residues in the CDR3. CDR1 is SEHNR and CDR2 is FQNEAQ in the germline V gene (reference sequence). The V end lost 5 bases, the J end lost 1 base, and 12 bases lay between the germline ends. The CDR3 reads CASSLYLRSGANVLTF. The CDR3, as DNA: TGTGCCAGCAGCCTCTATCTCAGGTCTGGGGCCAACGTCCTGACTTTC.

This clonotype showed up many times. This chain joins TRBV15 and TRBJ1-1, with a tentative D call TRBD1 (6 bases). The CDR3 is 17 amino acids. The ends were cut back, 0 bases at V and 2 bases at J, with 16 bases in the middle. Germline assignment: CDR1 LNHNV and CDR2 YYDKDF (reference sequence). CDR3 region: CATSRDRVLTGNTEAFF. CDR3 coding DNA: TGTGCCACCAGCAGAGATCGGGTATTGACAGGTAACACTGAAGCTTTCTTT.

The chain uses TRBV28 and TRBJ1-5; no definite D call. The CDR3 is 15 amino acids. The V and J ends lost 1 base and 9 bases respectively, with 16 bases between them. The germline gives CDR1 MDHEN, CDR2 SYDVKM. CDR3 nucleotides: TGTGCCAGCAGTTTATACGGGAGTGGAGGTAGGCCCCAGCATTTT. It encodes CASSLYGSGGRPQHF. The full variable domain, with the rest looked up from reference TRBV28 and TRBJ1-5, is DVKVTQSSRYLVKRTGEKVFLECVQDMDHENMFWYRQDPGLGLRLIYFSYDVKMKEKGDIPEGYSVSREKKERFSLILESASTNQTSMYLCASSLYGSGGRPQHFGDGTRLSIL.

This clonotype has ten or more counts. The genes are TRBV3-1 and TRBJ2-7; TRBD1 matches at 8 bases. J gave up 5 bases and V 7 bases, and 4 bases lay outside the gene matches. The CDR3 is made up of 12 amino acids. CDR1 and CDR2 from the germline V gene are LGHDT and YNNKEL (reference sequence). This chain's CDR3 is CASNGQGHEQYF. The DNA of the CDR3 is TGTGCCAGCAACGGACAGGGCCACGAGCAGTACTTC.

There are many counts of this clonotype. The rearrangement joins TRBV7-9 to TRBJ1-1, with D maybe TRBD1 (5 bases). The germline CDR1 and CDR2 sequences are SEHNR and FQNEAQ (reference sequence). The CDR3 is made up of 13 amino acids. With 0 bases removed from V and 5 bases from J, the gap between germline ends came to 7 bases. The CDR3 DNA follows: TGTGCCAGCAGCTTAGCAGGGGCGACTGAAGCTTTCTTT. It encodes CASSLAGATEAFF.

This sequence joins TRBV10-2 and TRBJ1-6, with D unclear. CDR1 WSHSY and CDR2 SAAADI come from the germline V gene. This CDR3 has 13 amino acids. V lost 9 bases, J lost 0 bases, and 6 bases lay in between. The CDR3 protein is CARGSSYNSPLHF. In DNA, the CDR3 is TGCGCCAGGGGGAGCTCCTATAATTCACCCCTCCACTTT.

This clonotype was recorded at least ten times. The chain recombines TRBV11-2 with TRBJ1-2; 7 nucleotides line up with TRBD1. This CDR3 is built from 16 residues. V lost 5 bases and J lost 2; bases outside the gene matches: 11. CDR1 is SGHAT and CDR2 is FQNNGV in the germline V gene. For the CDR3, the DNA is TGTGCCAGCAGCCCTTTTCCCGGGACAGAGAACTATGGCTACACCTTC. This sequence encodes CASSPFPGTENYGYTF. Combining the CDR3 with reference TRBV11-2 and TRBJ1-2 gives the whole variable domain EAGVAQSPRYKIIEKRQSVAFWCNPISGHATLYWYQQILGQGPKLLIQFQNNGVVDDSQLPKDRFSAERLKGVDSTLKIQPAKLEDSAVYLCASSPFPGTENYGYTFGSGTRLTVV.

This chain connects TRBV25-1 to TRBJ2-7, with 14 bases that match TRBD2. The CDR3 is 16 residues long. Germline V gene data show CDR1 as MGHDK and CDR2 as SYGVNS. The J segment lost 13 bases and the V segment lost 3 bases, leaving 14 bases of the junction unmatched. DNA for the CDR3: TGTGCCAGCAGTGATCCCCGGACTAGCGGGGGGTTACTCCTTTACTTC. Protein product: CASSDPRTSGGLLLYF.

As regards this clonotype: A much bigger clone sits one base away, suggesting this may be a read error. The V gene is TRBV7-9, the J gene TRBJ1-1, with D possibly matching TRBD1 (6 bases). The CDR3 sequence is 15 residues long. CDR1 and CDR2 from the germline V gene are SEHNR and FQNEAQ (reference sequence). In nucleotides, the CDR3 is TGTGCCAGCATCCCCTTGGGGGGCGCAGGCACTGAAGCTTCCTTT. Translated, it gives CASIPLGGAGTEASF.

The V and J genes are TRBV29-1 and TRBJ1-1; D perhaps matches TRBD1 (5 bases). The CDR3 length is 11 residues. Germline CDR1 is SQVTM and CDR2 is ANQGSEA. The V gene lost 7 bases and the J gene lost 9 bases, with 15 bases spanning the gap. The CDR3 DNA sequence: TGCAGCGCTGACGTGCCAGGGAAAGCTTTCTTT. Its protein product is CSADVPGKAFF.

Turning to this clonotype: A much larger clone is a single base away; this may be a read error. The rearrangement uses TRBV12-3 or TRBV12-4 and TRBJ1-1, with D unclear. The V end was cut by 5 bases, the J end by 8 bases, with 12 bases between. The CDR3 contains 12 residues. The CDR3 protein is CASSLARSEAFF. CDR3 bases: TGTGCCAGCAGTCTGGCGCGGAGCGAAGCTTTCTTT.

This chain links TRBV7-2 with TRBJ1-4; TRBD1 agrees at 10 bases. The CDR3 runs 14 residues. The J segment lost 6 bases and the V segment lost 7 bases, leaving 5 bases of the junction unmatched. Germline V gives CDR1 SGHTA, CDR2 FQGNSA. The CDR3 here is CASKLGTGDEKLFF. In DNA form, the CDR3 reads TGTGCCAGCAAACTAGGGACAGGGGATGAAAAACTGTTTTTT.